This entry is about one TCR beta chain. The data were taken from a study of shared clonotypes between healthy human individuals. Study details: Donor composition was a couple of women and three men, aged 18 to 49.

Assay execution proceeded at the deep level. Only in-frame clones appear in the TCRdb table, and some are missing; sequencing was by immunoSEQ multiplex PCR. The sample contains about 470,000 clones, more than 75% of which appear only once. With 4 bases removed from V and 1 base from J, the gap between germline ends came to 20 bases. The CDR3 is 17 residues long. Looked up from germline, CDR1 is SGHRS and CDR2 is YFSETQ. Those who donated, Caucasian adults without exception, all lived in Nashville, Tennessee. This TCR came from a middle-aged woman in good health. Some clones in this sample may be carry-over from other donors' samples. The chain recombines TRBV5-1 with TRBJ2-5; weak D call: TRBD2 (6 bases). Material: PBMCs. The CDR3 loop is CASSQPLGTGGQETQYF. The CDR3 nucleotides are TGCGCCAGCAGCCAACCCCTCGGGACTGGGGGCCAAGAGACCCAGTACTTC.